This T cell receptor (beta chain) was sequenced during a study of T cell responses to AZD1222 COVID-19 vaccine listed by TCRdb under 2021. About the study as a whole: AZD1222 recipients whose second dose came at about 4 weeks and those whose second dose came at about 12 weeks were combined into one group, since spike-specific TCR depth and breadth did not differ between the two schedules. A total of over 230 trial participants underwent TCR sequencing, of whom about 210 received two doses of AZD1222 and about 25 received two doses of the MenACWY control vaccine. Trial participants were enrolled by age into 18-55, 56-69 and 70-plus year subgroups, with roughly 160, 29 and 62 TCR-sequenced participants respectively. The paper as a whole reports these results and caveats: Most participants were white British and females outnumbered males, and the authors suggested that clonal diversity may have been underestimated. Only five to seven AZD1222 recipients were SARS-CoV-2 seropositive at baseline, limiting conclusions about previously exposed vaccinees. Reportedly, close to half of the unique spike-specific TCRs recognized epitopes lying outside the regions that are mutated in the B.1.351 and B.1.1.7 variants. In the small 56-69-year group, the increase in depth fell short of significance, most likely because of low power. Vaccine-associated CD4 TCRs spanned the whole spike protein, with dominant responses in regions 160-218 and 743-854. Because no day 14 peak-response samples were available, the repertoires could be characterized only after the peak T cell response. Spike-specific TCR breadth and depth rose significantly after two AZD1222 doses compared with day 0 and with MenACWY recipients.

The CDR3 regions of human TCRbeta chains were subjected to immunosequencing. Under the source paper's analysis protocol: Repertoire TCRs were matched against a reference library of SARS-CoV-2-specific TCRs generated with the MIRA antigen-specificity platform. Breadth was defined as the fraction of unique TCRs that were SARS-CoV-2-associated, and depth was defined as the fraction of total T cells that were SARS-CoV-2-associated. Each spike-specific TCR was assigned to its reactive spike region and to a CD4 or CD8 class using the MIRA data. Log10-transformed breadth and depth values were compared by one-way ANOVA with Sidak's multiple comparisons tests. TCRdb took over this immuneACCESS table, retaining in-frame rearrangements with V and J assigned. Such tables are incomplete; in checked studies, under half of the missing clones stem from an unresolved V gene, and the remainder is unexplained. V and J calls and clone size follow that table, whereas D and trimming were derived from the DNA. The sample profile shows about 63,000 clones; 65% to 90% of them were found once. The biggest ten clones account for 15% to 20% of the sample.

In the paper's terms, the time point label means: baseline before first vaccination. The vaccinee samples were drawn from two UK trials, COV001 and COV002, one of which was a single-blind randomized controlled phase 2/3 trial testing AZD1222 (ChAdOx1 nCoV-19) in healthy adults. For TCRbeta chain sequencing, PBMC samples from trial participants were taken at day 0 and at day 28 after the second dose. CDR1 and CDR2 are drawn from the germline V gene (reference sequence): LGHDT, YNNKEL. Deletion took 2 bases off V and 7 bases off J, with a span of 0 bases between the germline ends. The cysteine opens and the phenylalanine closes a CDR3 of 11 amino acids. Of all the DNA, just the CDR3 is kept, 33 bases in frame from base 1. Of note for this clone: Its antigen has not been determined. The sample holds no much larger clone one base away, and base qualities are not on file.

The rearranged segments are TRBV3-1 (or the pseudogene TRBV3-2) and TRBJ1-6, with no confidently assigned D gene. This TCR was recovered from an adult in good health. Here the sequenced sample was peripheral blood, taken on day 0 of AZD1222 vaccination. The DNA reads TGTGCCAGCAGCCAAAATTCACCCCTCCACTTT. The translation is CASSQNSPLHF.